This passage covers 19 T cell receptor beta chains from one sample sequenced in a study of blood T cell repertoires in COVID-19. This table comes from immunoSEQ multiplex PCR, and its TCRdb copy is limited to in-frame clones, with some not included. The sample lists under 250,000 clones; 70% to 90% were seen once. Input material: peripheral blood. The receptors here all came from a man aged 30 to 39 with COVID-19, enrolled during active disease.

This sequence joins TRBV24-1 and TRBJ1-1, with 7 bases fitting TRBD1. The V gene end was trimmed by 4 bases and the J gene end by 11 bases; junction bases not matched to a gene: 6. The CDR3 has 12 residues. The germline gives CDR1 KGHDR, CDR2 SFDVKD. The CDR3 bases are TGTGCCACCAGTGACTCCGACAGGGAGGCTTTCTTT. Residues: CATSDSDREAFF.

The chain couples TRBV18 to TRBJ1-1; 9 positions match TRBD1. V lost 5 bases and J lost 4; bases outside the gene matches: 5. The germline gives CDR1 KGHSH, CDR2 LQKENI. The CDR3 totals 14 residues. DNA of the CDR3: TGTGCCAGCTCAGTGGACAGGGGTACCACTGAAGCTTTCTTT. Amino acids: CASSVDRGTTEAFF.

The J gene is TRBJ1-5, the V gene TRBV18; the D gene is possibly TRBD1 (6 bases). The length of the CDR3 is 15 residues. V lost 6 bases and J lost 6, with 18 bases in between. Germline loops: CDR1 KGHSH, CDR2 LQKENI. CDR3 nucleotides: TGTGCCAGCTCGCCTACCCAACAGGGTGGTCAGCCCCAGCATTTT. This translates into CASSPTQQGGQPQHF. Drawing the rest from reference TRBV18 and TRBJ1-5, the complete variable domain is NAGVMQNPRHLVRRRGQEARLRCSPMKGHSHVYWYRQLPEEGLKFMVYLQKENIIDESGMPKERFSAEFPKEGPSILRIQQVVRGDSAAYFCASSPTQQGGQPQHFGDGTRLSIL.

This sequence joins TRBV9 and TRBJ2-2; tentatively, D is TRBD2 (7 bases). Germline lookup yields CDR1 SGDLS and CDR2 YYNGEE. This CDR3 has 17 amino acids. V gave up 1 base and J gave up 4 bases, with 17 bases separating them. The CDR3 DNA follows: TGTGCCAGCAGCGTATTGCCTCCGGGGGGCTCCACCGGGGAGCTGTTTTTT. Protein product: CASSVLPPGGSTGELFF.

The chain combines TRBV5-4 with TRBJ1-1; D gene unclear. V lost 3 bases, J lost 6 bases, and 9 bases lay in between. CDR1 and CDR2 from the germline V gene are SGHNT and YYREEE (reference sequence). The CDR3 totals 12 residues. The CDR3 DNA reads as TGTGCCAGCAGCTCAACAGTCGCTGAAGCTTTCTTT. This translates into CASSSTVAEAFF.

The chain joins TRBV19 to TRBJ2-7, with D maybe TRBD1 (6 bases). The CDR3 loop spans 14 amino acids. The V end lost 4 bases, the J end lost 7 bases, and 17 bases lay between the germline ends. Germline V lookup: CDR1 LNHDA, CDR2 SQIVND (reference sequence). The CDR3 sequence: CASSRGHPQMEQYF. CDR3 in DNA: TGTGCCAGTAGTAGGGGACACCCCCAGATGGAGCAGTACTTC.

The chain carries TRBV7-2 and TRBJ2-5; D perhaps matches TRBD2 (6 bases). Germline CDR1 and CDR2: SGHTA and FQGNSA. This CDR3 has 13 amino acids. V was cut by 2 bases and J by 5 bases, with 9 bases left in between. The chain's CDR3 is CASSLSSVETQYF. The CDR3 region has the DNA TGTGCCAGCAGCTTATCTAGCGTCGAGACCCAGTACTTC.

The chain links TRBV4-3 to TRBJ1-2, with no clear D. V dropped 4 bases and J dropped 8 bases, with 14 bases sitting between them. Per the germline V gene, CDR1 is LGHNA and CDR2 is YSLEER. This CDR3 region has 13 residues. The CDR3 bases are TGCGCCAGCAGCCTCTCGATCGGGGAGGGCTACACCTTC. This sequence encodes CASSLSIGEGYTF.

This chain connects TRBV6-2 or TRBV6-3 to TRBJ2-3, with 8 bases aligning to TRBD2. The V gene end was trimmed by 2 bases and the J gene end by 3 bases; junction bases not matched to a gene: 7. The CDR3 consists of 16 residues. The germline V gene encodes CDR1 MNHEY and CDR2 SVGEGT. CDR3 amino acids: CASSYGVAGITDTQYF. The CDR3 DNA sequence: TGTGCCAGCAGTTACGGAGTAGCGGGGATTACAGATACGCAGTATTTT.

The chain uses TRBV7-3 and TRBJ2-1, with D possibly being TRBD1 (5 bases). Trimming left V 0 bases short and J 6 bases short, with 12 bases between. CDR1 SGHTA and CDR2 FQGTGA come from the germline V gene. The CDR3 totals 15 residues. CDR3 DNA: TGTGCCAGCAGCTTAACGGGGCAGGGCTTCAATGAGCAGTTCTTC. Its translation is CASSLTGQGFNEQFF.

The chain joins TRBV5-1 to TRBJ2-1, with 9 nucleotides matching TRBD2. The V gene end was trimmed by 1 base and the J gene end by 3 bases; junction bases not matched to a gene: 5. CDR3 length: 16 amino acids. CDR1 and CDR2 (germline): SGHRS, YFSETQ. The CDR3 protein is CASSLSERGVYNEQFF. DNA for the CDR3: TGCGCCAGCAGCTTGAGTGAGCGGGGGGTCTACAATGAGCAGTTCTTC.

The CDR3 reads CASSTSGGPYEQYF. CDR3 in DNA: TGTGCCAGCAGTACTAGCGGGGGGCCCTACGAGCAGTACTTC. The chain couples TRBV7-2 to TRBJ2-7; 12 bases are a match to TRBD2. This CDR3 region has 14 residues. Unmatched junction bases numbered 2, after V lost 6 bases and J lost 2 bases. The germline V gene has CDR1 SGHTA and CDR2 FQGNSA.

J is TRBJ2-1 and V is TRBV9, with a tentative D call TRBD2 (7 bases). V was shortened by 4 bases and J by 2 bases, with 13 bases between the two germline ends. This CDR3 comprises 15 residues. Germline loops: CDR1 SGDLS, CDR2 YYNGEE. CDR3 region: CASSIGGGTYNEQFF. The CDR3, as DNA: TGTGCCAGCAGCATAGGGGGGGGAACCTACAATGAGCAGTTCTTC. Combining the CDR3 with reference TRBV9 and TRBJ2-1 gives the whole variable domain DSGVTQTPKHLITATGQRVTLRCSPRSGDLSVYWYQQSLDQGLQFLIQYYNGEERAKGNILERFSAQQFPDLHSELNLSSLELGDSALYFCASSIGGGTYNEQFFGPGTRLTVL.

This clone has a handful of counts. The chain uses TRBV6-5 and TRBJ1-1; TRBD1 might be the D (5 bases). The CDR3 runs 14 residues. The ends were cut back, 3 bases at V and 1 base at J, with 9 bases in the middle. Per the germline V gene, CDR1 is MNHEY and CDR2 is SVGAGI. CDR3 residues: CASSYRGGNTEAFF. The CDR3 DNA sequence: TGTGCCAGCAGTTATAGGGGAGGGAACACTGAAGCTTTCTTT.

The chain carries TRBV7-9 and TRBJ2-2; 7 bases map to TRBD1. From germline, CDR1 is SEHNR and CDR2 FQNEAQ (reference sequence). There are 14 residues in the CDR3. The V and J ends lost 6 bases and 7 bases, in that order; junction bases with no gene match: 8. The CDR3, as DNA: TGTGCCAGCAGTCAAGGGGGCGCTAGCGGGGAGCTGTTTTTT. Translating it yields CASSQGGASGELFF. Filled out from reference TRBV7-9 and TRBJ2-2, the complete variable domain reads DTGVSQNPRHKITKRGQNVTFRCDPISEHNRLYWYRQTLGQGPEFLTYFQNEAQLEKSRLLSDRFSAERPKGSFSTLEIQRTEQGDSAMYLCASSQGGASGELFFGEGSRLTVL.

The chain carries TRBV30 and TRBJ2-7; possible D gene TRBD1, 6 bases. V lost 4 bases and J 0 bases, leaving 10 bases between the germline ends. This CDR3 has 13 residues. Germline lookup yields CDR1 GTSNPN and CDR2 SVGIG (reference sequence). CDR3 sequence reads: CAWNDRSSYEQYF. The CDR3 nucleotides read TGTGCCTGGAATGACAGGAGCTCCTACGAGCAGTACTTC.

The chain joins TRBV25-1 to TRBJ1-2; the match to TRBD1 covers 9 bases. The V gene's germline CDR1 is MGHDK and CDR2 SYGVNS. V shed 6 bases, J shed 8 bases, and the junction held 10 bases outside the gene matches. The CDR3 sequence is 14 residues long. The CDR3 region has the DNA TGTGCCAGCAGATGGGGGACAGGGCTAAGAGGCTACACCTTC. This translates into CASRWGTGLRGYTF.

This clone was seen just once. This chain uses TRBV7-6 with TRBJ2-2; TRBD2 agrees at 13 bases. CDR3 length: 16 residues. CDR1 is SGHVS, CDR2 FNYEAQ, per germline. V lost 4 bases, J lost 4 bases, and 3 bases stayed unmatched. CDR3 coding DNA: TGTGCCAGCAGCTCCAGGACTAGCGGGAGCACCGGGGAGCTGTTTTTT. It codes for CASSSRTSGSTGELFF. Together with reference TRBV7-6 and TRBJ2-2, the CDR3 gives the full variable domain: GAGVSQSPRYKVTKRGQDVALRCDPISGHVSLYWYRQALGQGPEFLTYFNYEAQQDKSGLPNDRFSAERPEGSISTLTIQRTEQRDSAMYRCASSSRTSGSTGELFFGEGSRLTVL.

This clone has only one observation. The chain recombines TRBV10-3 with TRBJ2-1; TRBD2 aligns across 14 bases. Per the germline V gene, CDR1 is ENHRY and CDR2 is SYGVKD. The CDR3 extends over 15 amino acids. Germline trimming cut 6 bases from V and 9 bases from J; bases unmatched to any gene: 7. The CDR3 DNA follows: TGTGCCATCAGATCGACTAGCGGGGGGGCCGGTGAGCAGTTCTTC. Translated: CAIRSTSGGAGEQFF.